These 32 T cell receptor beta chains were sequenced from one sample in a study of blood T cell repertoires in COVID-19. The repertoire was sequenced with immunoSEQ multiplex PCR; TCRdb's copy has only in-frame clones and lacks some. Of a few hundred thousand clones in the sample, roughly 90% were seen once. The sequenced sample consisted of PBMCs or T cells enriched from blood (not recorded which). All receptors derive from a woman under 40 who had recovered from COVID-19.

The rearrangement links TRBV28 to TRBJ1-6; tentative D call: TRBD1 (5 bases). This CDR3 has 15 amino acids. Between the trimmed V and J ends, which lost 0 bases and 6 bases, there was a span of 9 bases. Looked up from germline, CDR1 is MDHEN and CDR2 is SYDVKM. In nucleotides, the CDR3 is TGTGCCAGCAGTTTATGGCAGGGCCCTAATTCACCCCTCCACTTT. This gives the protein CASSLWQGPNSPLHF.

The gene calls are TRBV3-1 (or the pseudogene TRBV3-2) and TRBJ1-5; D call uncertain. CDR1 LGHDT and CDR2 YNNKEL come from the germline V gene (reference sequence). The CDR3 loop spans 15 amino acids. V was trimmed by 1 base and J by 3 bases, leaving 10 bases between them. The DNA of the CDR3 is TGTGCCAGCAGCCAAGGGGAGTTATTCAATCAGCCCCAGCATTTT. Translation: CASSQGELFNQPQHF.

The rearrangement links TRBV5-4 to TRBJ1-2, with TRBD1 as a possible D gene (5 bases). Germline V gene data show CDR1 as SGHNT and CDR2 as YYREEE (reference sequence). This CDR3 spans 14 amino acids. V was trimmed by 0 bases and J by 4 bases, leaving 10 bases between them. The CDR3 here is CASSLEGALYGYTF. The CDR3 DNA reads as TGTGCCAGCAGCTTGGAAGGGGCCCTCTATGGCTACACCTTC.

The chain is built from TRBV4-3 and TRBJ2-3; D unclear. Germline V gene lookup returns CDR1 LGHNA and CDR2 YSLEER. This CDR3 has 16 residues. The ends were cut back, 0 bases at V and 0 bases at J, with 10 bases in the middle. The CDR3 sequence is CASSQDHGSSTDTQYF. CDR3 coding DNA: TGCGCCAGCAGCCAAGATCACGGTAGCAGCACAGATACGCAGTATTTT.

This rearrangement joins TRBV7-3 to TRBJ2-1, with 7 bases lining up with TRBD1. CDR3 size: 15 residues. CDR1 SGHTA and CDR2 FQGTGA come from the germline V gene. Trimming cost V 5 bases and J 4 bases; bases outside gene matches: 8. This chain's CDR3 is CASSMGQLQYNEQFF. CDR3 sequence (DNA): TGTGCCAGCAGCATGGGACAGCTACAGTACAATGAGCAGTTCTTC. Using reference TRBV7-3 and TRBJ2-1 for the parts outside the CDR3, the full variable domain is GAGVSQTPSNKVTEKGKYVELRCDPISGHTALYWYRQSLGQGPEFLIYFQGTGAADDSGLPNDRFFAVRPEGSVSTLKIQRTERGDSAVYLCASSMGQLQYNEQFFGPGTRLTVL.

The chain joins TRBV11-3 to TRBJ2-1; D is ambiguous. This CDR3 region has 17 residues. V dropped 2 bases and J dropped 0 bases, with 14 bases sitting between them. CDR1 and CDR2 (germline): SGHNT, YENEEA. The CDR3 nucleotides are TGTGCCAGCAGCTTATCTGGGCCCTTCAGCTCCTACAATGAGCAGTTCTTC. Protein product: CASSLSGPFSSYNEQFF. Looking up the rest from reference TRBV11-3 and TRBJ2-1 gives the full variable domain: EAGVVQSPRYKIIEKKQPVAFWCNPISGHNTLYWYLQNLGQGPELLIRYENEEAVDDSQLPKDRFSAERLKGVDSTLKIQPAELGDSAVYLCASSLSGPFSSYNEQFFGPGTRLTVL.

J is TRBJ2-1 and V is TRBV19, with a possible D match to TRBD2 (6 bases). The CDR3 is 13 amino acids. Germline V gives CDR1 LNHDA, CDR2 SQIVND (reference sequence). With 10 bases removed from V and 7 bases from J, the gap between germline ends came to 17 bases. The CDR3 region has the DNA TGTGCCACCAATGTGGACTATAGAAATGAGCAGTTCTTC. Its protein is CATNVDYRNEQFF.

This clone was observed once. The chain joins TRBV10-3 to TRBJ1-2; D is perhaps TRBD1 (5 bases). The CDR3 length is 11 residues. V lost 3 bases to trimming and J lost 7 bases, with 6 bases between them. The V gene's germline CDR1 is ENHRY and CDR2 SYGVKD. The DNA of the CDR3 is TGTGCCATCAGTGAAAGGGGTGGCTACACCTTC. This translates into CAISERGGYTF.

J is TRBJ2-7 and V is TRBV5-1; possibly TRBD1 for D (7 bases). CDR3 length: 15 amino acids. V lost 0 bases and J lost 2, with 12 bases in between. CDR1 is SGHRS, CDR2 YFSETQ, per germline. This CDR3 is CASSLGGTEAYEQYF. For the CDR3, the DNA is TGCGCCAGCAGCTTGGGCGGGACAGAAGCCTACGAGCAGTACTTC.

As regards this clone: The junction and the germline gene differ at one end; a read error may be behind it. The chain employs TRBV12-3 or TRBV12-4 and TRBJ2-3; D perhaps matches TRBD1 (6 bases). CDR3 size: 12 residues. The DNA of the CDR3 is TGTGCCAGCAGTTTCCTGTGGGGGCCAAAGGCATTC. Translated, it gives CASSFLWGPKAF.

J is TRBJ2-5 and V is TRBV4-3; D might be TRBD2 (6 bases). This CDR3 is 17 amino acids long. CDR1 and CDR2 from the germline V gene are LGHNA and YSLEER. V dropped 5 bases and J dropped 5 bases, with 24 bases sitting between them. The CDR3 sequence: CASSSQRGPGVSETQYF. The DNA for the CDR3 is TGCGCCAGCAGCTCCCAACGGGGTCCGGGAGTTTCTGAGACCCAGTACTTC.

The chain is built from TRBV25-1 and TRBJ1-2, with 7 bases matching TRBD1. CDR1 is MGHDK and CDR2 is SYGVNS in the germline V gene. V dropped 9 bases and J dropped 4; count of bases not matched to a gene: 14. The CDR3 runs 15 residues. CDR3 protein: CASPKSGTAFYGYTF. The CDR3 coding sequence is TGTGCCAGTCCTAAATCCGGGACAGCGTTCTATGGCTACACCTTC.

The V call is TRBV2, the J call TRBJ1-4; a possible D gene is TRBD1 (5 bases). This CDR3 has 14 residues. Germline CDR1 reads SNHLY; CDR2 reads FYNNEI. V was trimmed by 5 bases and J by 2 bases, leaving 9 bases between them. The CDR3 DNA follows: TGTGCCAGCAGTATCAGGGATACTAATGAAAAACTGTTTTTT. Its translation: CASSIRDTNEKLFF.

The CDR3 region has the DNA TGTGCCAGCAGCACGTCGGGGGACGACAGCGAGCAGTACTTC. It encodes CASSTSGDDSEQYF. The chain combines TRBV27 with TRBJ2-7; D may be TRBD2 (6 bases). This CDR3 region has 14 residues. Germline CDR1 is MNHEY and CDR2 is SMNVEV (reference sequence). V was trimmed by 6 bases and J by 6 bases, leaving 18 bases between them.

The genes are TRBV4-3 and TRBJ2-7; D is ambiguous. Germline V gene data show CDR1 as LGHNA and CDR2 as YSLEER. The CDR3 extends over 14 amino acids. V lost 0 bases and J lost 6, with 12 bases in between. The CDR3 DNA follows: TGCGCCAGCAGCCAAGATAAGTCAGTCTCCGAGCAGTACTTC. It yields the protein CASSQDKSVSEQYF.

The CDR3 here is CASSFPLGGRSSYNEQFF. The DNA for the CDR3 is TGTGCCAGCAGCTTCCCCTTGGGGGGGCGGAGCTCCTACAATGAGCAGTTCTTC. This chain connects TRBV7-8 to TRBJ2-1; perhaps TRBD2 as D (7 bases). This CDR3 comprises 18 residues. From germline, CDR1 is SGHVS and CDR2 FQNEAQ. V lost 3 bases and J lost 0, with 18 bases in between.

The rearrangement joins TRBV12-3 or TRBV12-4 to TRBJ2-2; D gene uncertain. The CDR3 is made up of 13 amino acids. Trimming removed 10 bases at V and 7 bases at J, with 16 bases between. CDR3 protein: CATKVPLGGELFF. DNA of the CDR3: TGTGCCACTAAAGTTCCCCTCGGCGGGGAGCTGTTTTTT.

This chain's CDR3 is CASSQEESGDVSTDTQYF. CDR3 coding DNA: TGCGCCAGCAGCCAAGAAGAGAGCGGGGACGTAAGCACAGATACGCAGTATTTT. The chain combines TRBV4-1 with TRBJ2-3; TRBD2 matches at 7 bases. V dropped 0 bases and J dropped 0; count of bases not matched to a gene: 9. CDR1 and CDR2 from the germline V gene are MGHRA and YSYEKL. There are 18 residues in the CDR3.

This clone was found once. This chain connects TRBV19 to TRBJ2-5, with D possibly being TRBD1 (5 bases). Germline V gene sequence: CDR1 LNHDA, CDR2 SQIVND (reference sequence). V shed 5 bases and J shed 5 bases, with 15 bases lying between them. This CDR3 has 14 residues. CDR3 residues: CASSFGQRRETQYF. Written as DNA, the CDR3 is TGTGCCAGTAGTTTCGGACAAAGGCGGGAGACCCAGTACTTC. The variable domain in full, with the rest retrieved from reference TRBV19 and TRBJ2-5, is DGGITQSPKYLFRKEGQNVTLSCEQNLNHDAMYWYRQDPGQGLRLIYYSQIVNDFQKGDIAEGYSVSREKKESFPLTVTSAQKNPTAFYLCASSFGQRRETQYFGPGTRLLVL.

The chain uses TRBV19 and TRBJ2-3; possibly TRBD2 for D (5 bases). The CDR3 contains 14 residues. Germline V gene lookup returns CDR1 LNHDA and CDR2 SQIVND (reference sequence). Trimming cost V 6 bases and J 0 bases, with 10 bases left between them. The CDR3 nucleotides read TGTGCCAGTAGGGTTACGGGGAGCACAGATACGCAGTATTTT. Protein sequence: CASRVTGSTDTQYF. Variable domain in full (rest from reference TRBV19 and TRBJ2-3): DGGITQSPKYLFRKEGQNVTLSCEQNLNHDAMYWYRQDPGQGLRLIYYSQIVNDFQKGDIAEGYSVSREKKESFPLTVTSAQKNPTAFYLCASRVTGSTDTQYFGPGTRLTVL.

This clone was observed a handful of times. The CDR3 loop is CASSTRGLASYNEQFF. In nucleotides, the CDR3 is TGTGCCAGCAGTACCAGGGGACTAGCTTCCTACAATGAGCAGTTCTTC. The chain is built from TRBV6-6 and TRBJ2-1; TRBD2 matches 9 bases. The CDR3 is 16 residues long. Germline CDR1 reads MNHNY; CDR2 reads SVGAGI (reference sequence). V was pared by 5 bases and J by 1 base, with 6 bases of the junction left unmatched.

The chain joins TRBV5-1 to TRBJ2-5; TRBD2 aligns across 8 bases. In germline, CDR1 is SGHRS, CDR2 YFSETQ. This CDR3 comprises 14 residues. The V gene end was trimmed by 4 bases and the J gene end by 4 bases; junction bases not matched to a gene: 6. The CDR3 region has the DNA TGCGCCAGCAGCACGGGAGGGGGGAGAGAGACCCAGTACTTC. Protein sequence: CASSTGGGRETQYF.

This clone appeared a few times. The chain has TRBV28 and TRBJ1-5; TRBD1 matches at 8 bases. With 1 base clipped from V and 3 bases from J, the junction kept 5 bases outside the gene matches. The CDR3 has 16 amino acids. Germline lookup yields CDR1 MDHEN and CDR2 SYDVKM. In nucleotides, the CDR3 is TGTGCCAGCAGTTTATTGGGACAGGCCGCCAATCAGCCCCAGCATTTT. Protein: CASSLLGQAANQPQHF.

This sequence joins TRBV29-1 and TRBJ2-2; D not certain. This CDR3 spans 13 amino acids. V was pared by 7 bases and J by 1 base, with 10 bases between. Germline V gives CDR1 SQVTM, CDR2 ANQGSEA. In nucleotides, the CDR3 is TGCAGCGCTATGCAACAGAACACCGGGGAGCTGTTTTTT. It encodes CSAMQQNTGELFF.

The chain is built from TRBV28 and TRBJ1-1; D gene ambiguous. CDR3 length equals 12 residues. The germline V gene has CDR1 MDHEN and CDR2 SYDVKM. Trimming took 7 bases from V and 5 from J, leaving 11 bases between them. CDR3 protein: CASKEGSTEAFF. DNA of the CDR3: TGTGCCAGCAAAGAAGGGAGTACTGAAGCTTTCTTT. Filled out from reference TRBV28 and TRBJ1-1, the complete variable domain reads DVKVTQSSRYLVKRTGEKVFLECVQDMDHENMFWYRQDPGLGLRLIYFSYDVKMKEKGDIPEGYSVSREKKERFSLILESASTNQTSMYLCASKEGSTEAFFGQGTRLTVV.

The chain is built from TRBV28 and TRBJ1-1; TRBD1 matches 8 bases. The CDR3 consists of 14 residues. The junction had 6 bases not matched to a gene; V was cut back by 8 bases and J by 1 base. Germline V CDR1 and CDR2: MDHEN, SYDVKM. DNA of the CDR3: TGTGCCAGCCGGGGGGACAGGCGGAACACTGAAGCTTTCTTT. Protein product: CASRGDRRNTEAFF.

The CDR3 loop reads CASSLRTGVTF. In nucleotides, the CDR3 is TGTGCCAGCAGCTTGCGGACAGGGGTCACCTTC. The V gene is TRBV5-6, the J gene TRBJ1-2, with 9 bases identical to TRBD1. CDR3 length: 11 amino acids. Germline V lookup: CDR1 SGHDT, CDR2 YYEEEE. The ends lost 1 base at V and 13 bases at J; junction bases unmatched: 2.

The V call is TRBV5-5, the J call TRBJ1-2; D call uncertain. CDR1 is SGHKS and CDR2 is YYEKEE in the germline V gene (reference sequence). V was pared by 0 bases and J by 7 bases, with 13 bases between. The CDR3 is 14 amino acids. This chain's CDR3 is CASSLGLLAGGYTF. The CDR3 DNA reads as TGTGCCAGCAGCTTGGGCCTTTTGGCTGGTGGCTACACCTTC.

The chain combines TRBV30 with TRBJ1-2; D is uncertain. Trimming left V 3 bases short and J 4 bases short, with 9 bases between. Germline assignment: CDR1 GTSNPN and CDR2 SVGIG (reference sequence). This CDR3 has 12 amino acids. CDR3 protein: CAWSLNGYGYTF. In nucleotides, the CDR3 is TGTGCCTGGAGCTTAAACGGCTATGGCTACACCTTC.

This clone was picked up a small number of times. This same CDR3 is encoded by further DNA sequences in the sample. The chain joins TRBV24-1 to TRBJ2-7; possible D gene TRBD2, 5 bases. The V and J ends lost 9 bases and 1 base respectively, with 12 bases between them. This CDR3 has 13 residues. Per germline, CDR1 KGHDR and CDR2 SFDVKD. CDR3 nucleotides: TGTGCCACCTCCGACGGAGGATCCTACGAGCAGTACTTC. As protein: CATSDGGSYEQYF.

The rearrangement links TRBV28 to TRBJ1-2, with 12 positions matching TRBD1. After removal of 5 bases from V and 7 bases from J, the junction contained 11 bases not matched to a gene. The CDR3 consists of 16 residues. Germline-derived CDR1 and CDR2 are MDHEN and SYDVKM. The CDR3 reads CASSPPPGTGGVGYTF. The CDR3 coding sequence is TGTGCCAGCAGTCCCCCCCCCGGGACAGGGGGCGTTGGCTACACCTTC.

The CDR3 loop is CATSRVAGGIETSGYTF. CDR3 bases: TGTGCCACCAGCAGAGTGGCAGGCGGGATCGAGACTTCTGGCTACACCTTC. The rearrangement links TRBV15 to TRBJ1-2; D is ambiguous. The germline gives CDR1 LNHNV, CDR2 YYDKDF (reference sequence). The length of the CDR3 is 17 residues. Trimming removed 1 base at V and 7 bases at J, with 22 bases between.